This TCR beta chain was profiled in a study of blood T cell repertoires in COVID-19. Overall study context: The study drew acute and convalescent COVID-19 samples from the United States, Italy and Spain. PBMCs, B-cell-depleted T cells, or T cells provided the cDNA or gDNA that made up the material.

This CDR3 has 15 residues. Between the trimmed V and J ends, which lost 0 bases and 4 bases, there was a span of 9 bases. Germline V gives CDR1 LNHNV, CDR2 YYDKDF (reference sequence). In the authors' workflow: Estimation of nucleated cell counts relied on the amplification of reference gene primers. Libraries were prepared by immunoSEQ multiplex PCR; TCRdb keeps only in-frame clonotypes and omits some of them. That table furnishes V, J and clone size, whereas the DNA furnished D and trimming. Of some 120,000 clones in the sample, about 85% were seen once. The V and J genes are TRBV15 and TRBJ1-4; D gene unclear. The sequenced sample consisted of peripheral blood. This receptor was identified in a man aged 65 to 79 with acute or convalescent COVID-19. Here the CDR3 reads CATSRDITDNEKLFF. The DNA of the CDR3 is TGTGCCACCAGCAGAGATATCACAGATAATGAAAAACTGTTTTTT.